This T cell receptor beta chain came from a study of immune heterogeneity within non-small cell lung tumors. The TCR beta CDR3 region was amplified by multiplex PCR employing 32 V and 13 J primers. TCRdb processed the multiplex PCR reads anew with MiXCR; each CDR3 protein has one entry. The sample lists over 4,500 distinct CDR3 sequences, roughly 20% seen once, with roughly 17% in the top ten. This CDR3 contains 16 residues. Germline values: CDR1 LGHDT, CDR2 YNNKEL (reference sequence). The V segment lost 4 bases and the J segment 9 bases; nucleotides outside the gene matches: 14. Concerning this clonotype itself: Its antigen is undetermined.

The starting template was genomic DNA from bulk tumor, roughly 610 ng per sample. Doctors removed several biopsies from each primary tumor during surgery, keeping them far apart. Surgery that was curative in intent was performed on patients with untreated, newly diagnosed non-small cell lung cancer. Everyone who gave samples had just been diagnosed with non-small cell lung cancer and was having surgery with curative intent. The study, taken as a whole, reports: Each patient's tumor sites shared recurring identical dominant CDR3 beta clonotypes, and individual sites also carried their own high-frequency clones.

The clonotype originates from a man in his fifties or sixties with non-small cell lung cancer. Sequenced material: lung tumor tissue. The genes are TRBV3-1 and TRBJ1-1; 10 positions match TRBD1. DNA of the CDR3: TGTGCCAGCAGCCGCCCCCGACAGGGGGCGCTCCAAAAAGCTTTCTTT. Its translation: CASSRPRQGALQKAFF. Using reference TRBV3-1 and TRBJ1-1 for the parts outside the CDR3, the full variable domain is DTAVSQTPKYLVTQMGNDKSIKCEQNLGHDTMYWYKQDSKKFLKIMFSYNNKELIINETVPNRFSPKSPDKAHLNLHINSLELGDSAVYFCASSRPRQGALQKAFFGQGTRLTVV.